Following are 5 T cell receptor beta chains from one sample sequenced in a study of monozygotic twins with cystic fibrosis. The table came from immunoSEQ multiplex PCR; TCRdb's copy has only in-frame clones and leaves some out. The sample contains roughly 20,000 clones, approximately 96% of which appear only once. Sequencing used blood. Every receptor here comes from a woman aged 25 to 39 with cystic fibrosis.

The count of this clone is one. The gene calls are TRBV28 and TRBJ2-7; D is undetermined. This CDR3 is built from 15 residues. CDR1 is MDHEN, CDR2 SYDVKM, per germline. Trimming pared 1 base from V and 0 bases from J, leaving 10 bases between. The CDR3 sequence: CASSLFSPVSYEQYF. Here the CDR3 DNA reads TGTGCCAGCAGTTTATTCTCCCCAGTCTCCTACGAGCAGTACTTC.

The rearrangement joins TRBV19 to TRBJ1-5; tentative D call: TRBD1 (5 bases). Trimming took 3 bases from V and 2 from J, leaving 5 bases between them. Germline-derived CDR1 and CDR2 are LNHDA and SQIVND (reference sequence). The CDR3 runs 13 residues. The CDR3 is CASSIRGNQPQHF. The CDR3 DNA sequence: TGTGCCAGTAGTATCAGGGGCAATCAGCCCCAGCATTTT.

The V and J genes are TRBV7-8 and TRBJ1-6; D is perhaps TRBD1 (6 bases). The CDR3 totals 15 residues. V lost 4 bases to trimming and J lost 9 bases, with 16 bases between them. CDR1 is SGHVS and CDR2 is FQNEAQ in the germline V gene. CDR3 region: CASSSGWGQGSPLHF. CDR3 bases: TGTGCCAGCAGCTCGGGCTGGGGGCAGGGTTCACCCCTCCACTTT.

The rearrangement links TRBV10-2 to TRBJ1-3; D not resolved. This CDR3 comprises 14 residues. Trimming removed 5 bases from V and 2 bases from J, with 10 bases in between. Germline CDR1 is WSHSY and CDR2 is SAAADI. The DNA of the CDR3 is TGCGCCAGCAGTTCCACCAGGACTGGAAACACCATATATTTT. This translates into CASSSTRTGNTIYF.

The CDR3 sequence is CASSEDREKLFF. In DNA form, the CDR3 reads TGTGCCAGCAGTGAGGACAGGGAGAAACTGTTTTTT. J is TRBJ1-4 and V is TRBV6-1, with 8 bases fitting TRBD1. Looked up from germline, CDR1 is MNHNS and CDR2 is SASEGT. This CDR3 has 12 residues. Germline trimming cut 3 bases from V and 11 bases from J; bases unmatched to any gene: 2.